This passage covers 5 T cell receptor beta chains from one sample sequenced in a study of long-term antiretroviral therapy in people with HIV. Version v3.0 of the immunoSEQ assay ran at survey level. Measured with immunoSEQ multiplex PCR; TCRdb has only the in-frame clones, and not every one. The sample shows approximately 17,000 clones, approximately 80% of them seen only once. The sample here was unsorted PBMCs, taken 0.1 years before starting antiretroviral therapy. The receptors were sampled from a man aged 18 to 30 with HIV.

This chain's CDR3 is CASRRQGYGYTF. DNA for the CDR3: TGTGCCAGCAGGAGACAGGGCTATGGCTACACCTTC. The V gene is TRBV6-5, the J gene TRBJ1-2, with TRBD1 identical over 7 bases. The V and J ends lost 6 bases and 4 bases, in that order; junction bases with no gene match: 2. Germline V gives CDR1 MNHEY, CDR2 SVGAGI. The CDR3 has 12 residues.

The chain employs TRBV28 and TRBJ1-3; D uncertain. The V gene lost 6 bases and the J gene lost 0 bases, with 15 bases spanning the gap. The germline CDR1 and CDR2 sequences are MDHEN and SYDVKM. The length of the CDR3 is 16 residues. The CDR3 protein is CASRFLGGSSGNTIYF. The CDR3 bases are TGTGCCAGCAGGTTTTTGGGCGGTAGCTCTGGAAACACCATATATTTT.

The CDR3 nucleotides are TGTGCCAGTAGTATGACCGGACCCACTGAAGCTTTCTTT. This encodes CASSMTGPTEAFF. The chain recombines TRBV19 with TRBJ1-1; D not certain. This CDR3 contains 13 residues. Germline V gene sequence: CDR1 LNHDA, CDR2 SQIVND (reference sequence). The germline V and J ends were trimmed by 3 bases and 4 bases, with 9 bases remaining between them.

This chain uses TRBV2 with TRBJ2-1, with TRBD1 matching 9 bases. CDR1 and CDR2 from the germline V gene are SNHLY and FYNNEI. The V segment lost 3 bases and the J segment 7 bases; nucleotides outside the gene matches: 7. The CDR3 totals 15 residues. DNA of the CDR3: TGTGCCAGCAGTGAGGGACAGGGCGTGTATAATGAGCAGTTCTTC. It codes for CASSEGQGVYNEQFF.

This clone was found once. The genes are TRBV30 and TRBJ2-2; D is ambiguous. Trimming removed 2 bases from V and 4 bases from J, with 11 bases in between. The CDR3 has 14 residues. Looked up from germline, CDR1 is GTSNPN and CDR2 is SVGIG (reference sequence). The CDR3 sequence is CAWSLTPATGELFF. The DNA of the CDR3 is TGTGCCTGGAGTTTAACCCCGGCCACCGGGGAGCTGTTTTTT. Combining the CDR3 with reference TRBV30 and TRBJ2-2 gives the whole variable domain SQTIHQWPATLVQPVGSPLSLECTVEGTSNPNLYWYRQAAGRGLQLLFYSVGIGQISSEVPQNLSASRPQDRQFILSSKKLLLSDSGFYLCAWSLTPATGELFFGEGSRLTVL.